One and the same sample provided the 6 T cell receptor beta chains below, sequenced in a study of blood T cell repertoires in COVID-19. TCRdb's copy holds only in-frame clones and misses some; the assay was immunoSEQ multiplex PCR. The sample carries under 150,000 clones, 85% recorded once. The sample taken for sequencing was peripheral blood. The receptors derive from a human donor in a cohort sampled during active COVID-19.

The chain carries TRBV20-1 and TRBJ1-3; no clear D. Germline V gives CDR1 DFQATT, CDR2 SNEGSKA (reference sequence). This CDR3 is 13 amino acids long. Trimming left V 3 bases short and J 2 bases short, with 8 bases between. The CDR3 DNA reads as TGCAGTGCTAGTTTCCAGGCTGGAAACACCATATATTTT. Protein sequence: CSASFQAGNTIYF.

The chain couples TRBV5-4 to TRBJ2-2; a possible D gene is TRBD1 (6 bases). The CDR3 contains 17 residues. Germline CDR1 SGHNT, CDR2 YYREEE (reference sequence). V lost 3 bases and J lost 2, with 17 bases in between. The DNA for the CDR3 is TGTGCCAGCAGCTCCCCCGGTGGGACATACAACACCGGGGAGCTGTTTTTT. Translated: CASSSPGGTYNTGELFF. The variable domain in full, with the rest retrieved from reference TRBV5-4 and TRBJ2-2, is ETGVTQSPTHLIKTRGQQVTLRCSSQSGHNTVSWYQQALGQGPQFIFQYYREEENGRGNFPPRFSGLQFPNYSSELNVNALELDDSALYLCASSSPGGTYNTGELFFGEGSRLTVL.

The chain has TRBV7-2 and TRBJ2-5; 8 bases are a match to TRBD2. V gave up 6 bases and J gave up 2 bases; unmatched junction bases: 2. The CDR3 consists of 13 residues. Germline CDR1 reads SGHTA; CDR2 reads FQGNSA. In nucleotides, the CDR3 is TGTGCCAGCAGGCGGGAGGCGCAAGAGACCCAGTACTTC. Translation: CASRREAQETQYF.

This clone was counted once. The chain couples TRBV5-1 to TRBJ2-1; the D gene is possibly TRBD1 (6 bases). Per germline, CDR1 SGHRS and CDR2 YFSETQ. The CDR3 consists of 15 residues. V gave up 6 bases and J gave up 5 bases, with 18 bases separating them. In DNA form, the CDR3 reads TGCGCCAGCAACCCACAGGGTGGGCTGGACAATGAGCAGTTCTTC. Translated: CASNPQGGLDNEQFF. The full variable domain, with the rest looked up from reference TRBV5-1 and TRBJ2-1, is KAGVTQTPRYLIKTRGQQVTLSCSPISGHRSVSWYQQTPGQGLQFLFEYFSETQRNKGNFPGRFSGRQFSNSRSEMNVSTLELGDSALYLCASNPQGGLDNEQFFGPGTRLTVL.

The J gene is TRBJ2-2, the V gene TRBV11-2, with D perhaps TRBD1 (6 bases). V gave up 5 bases and J gave up 7 bases, with 17 bases separating them. Germline V gene lookup returns CDR1 SGHAT and CDR2 FQNNGV. This CDR3 comprises 15 residues. CDR3: CASSPWGQGSGELFF. The DNA for the CDR3 is TGTGCCAGCAGCCCCTGGGGGCAGGGGAGCGGGGAGCTGTTTTTT.

The rearrangement joins TRBV11-2 to TRBJ2-7; 7 bases are shared with TRBD1. Germline V CDR1 and CDR2: SGHAT, FQNNGV. J gave up 6 bases and V 7 bases, and 9 bases lay outside the gene matches. This CDR3 contains 13 residues. The CDR3 here is CASTSSGGSEQYF. Here the CDR3 DNA reads TGTGCCAGCACCTCGTCAGGGGGTAGCGAGCAGTACTTC.